This T cell receptor beta chain stems from a study of OX40 agonist ivuxolimab in advanced cancers. Describing the broader study: Ivuxolimab was an agonistic, fully human IgG2 monoclonal antibody directed against OX40 (CD134), a costimulatory receptor. Partial responses occurred in three dose-escalation patients: two with cutaneous melanoma and one with hepatocellular carcinoma. Peripheral TCRbeta sequencing was intended to test whether TCR sequence diversity was altered and clonal T-cell expansion was caused by ivuxolimab. Patients were allowed to have had prior anti-PD-1, anti-PD-L1 or anti-CTLA-4 therapy, and roughly 40% of the dose-escalation patients had been treated with checkpoint inhibitors. Intravenous ivuxolimab was administered to patients every 2 weeks at six dose levels: 0.01, 0.1, 0.3, 1.5, 3 and 10 mg/kg. Of the roughly 51 dose-escalation patients, hepatocellular carcinoma was present in roughly 19, melanoma in some 15, renal cell carcinoma in 9 and head and neck cancer in 9. The paper reports the monotherapy dose-escalation portion (N ≈ 50 patients) of the phase I ivuxolimab trial. The dose-escalation cohort was 82.7% male with a mean age of about 54 years, ranging from roughly 20 to 80. The paper's findings and limits, for the study overall: Low levels of normalized T-cell clonal expansion were also seen in some patients who did not respond. Antigen specificity was not determined for the clonally expanded peripheral T cells. In the 0.1-3.0 mg/kg groups, partial responders had among the lowest normalized peripheral clonal expansion, particularly in CD8+ T cells. Clonal expansion of both CD4+ and CD8+ blood T cells was observed from baseline to week 6 at doses 0.1 to 3.0 mg/kg. After ivuxolimab, CD8+ T cells had more expanded clones than CD4+ T cells on average.

Genomic DNA was extracted from sorted cells for sequencing of the TCRbeta CDR3 region. The immunoSEQ Assay was used for sequencing of TCRbeta CDR3 regions. TCRdb re-hosts the immuneACCESS table, in-frame sequences only. Its copies lack some clones; in the studies checked, an unresolved V gene accounts for under half of them, and the cause for the rest is not known. The sample table holds about 96,000 clones, of which about four fifths were seen once. The ten largest make up around 5.5% of the sample. The CDR3 numbers 16 residues from cysteine through phenylalanine. Left in the record is the CDR3 DNA by itself, 48 bases read in frame from the first base. From the germline V gene, CDR1 is MNHEY and CDR2 is SVGAGI. V is reduced by 3 bases and J by 2 bases, leaving a spacing of 16 bases between them. In the case of this clone: Its binding antigen is unknown. No much larger clone exists at a distance of one base, and base qualities are not known.

The trial excluded patients who had a history of autoimmune disease or who were on systemic immunosuppression. Peripheral blood for TCR sequencing was collected from all dose cohorts at baseline, on cycle 4 day 1, and on cycle 7 day 1. Samples were obtained from an open-label, multicenter, first-in-human phase I dose-escalation trial of ivuxolimab. Adults with locally advanced or metastatic melanoma, renal cell, hepatocellular, or head and neck squamous cell carcinoma were enrolled in the trial. Before TCR sequencing, CD4+ T cells and CD8+ T cells were sorted from peripheral blood as separate populations.

This TCR was recovered from an adult with an advanced solid tumor such as melanoma, head and neck, liver or kidney cancer. Recombination linked TRBV6-5 to TRBJ1-2, and possibly TRBD1, on 5 matching bases. The sample in question was CD4+ or CD8+ T cells sorted from blood, obtained in a trial of the OX40 agonist ivuxolimab. This receptor has the CDR3 CASSYGPGRENYGYTF. The nucleotides read TGTGCCAGCAGTTATGGTCCGGGACGAGAAAACTATGGCTACACCTTC.